These 15 T cell receptor beta chains share one sample of origin, sequenced in a study of blood T cell repertoires in COVID-19 (TCRdb year 2020). The method behind the library was the immunoSEQ multiplex PCR assay. TCRdb holds this immuneACCESS table with in-frame rearrangements only. Some clones are missing; in checked studies, unresolved V genes explain under half, and the rest has no known cause. The sample has around 160,000 clones on record, 81% of them singletons. Roughly 8% of the sample lies in the top ten. What was sequenced was peripheral blood. The receptors derive from a human donor with acute or convalescent COVID-19. The donor label of this sample is uncertain.

The rearrangement uses TRBV27 and TRBJ1-2; possible D gene TRBD1, 5 bases. The CDR3 spans 16 residues. Germline-derived CDR1 and CDR2 are MNHEY and SMNVEV (reference sequence). Deletions cut 5 bases from V and 0 bases from J, with 16 bases between. The DNA of the CDR3 is TGTGCCAGCAGTCCCCGCGCAGGGTTAGCTAACTATGGCTACACCTTC. It specifies CASSPRAGLANYGYTF.

The chain employs TRBV24-1 and TRBJ1-3; the D gene is possibly TRBD1 (6 bases). Germline lookup yields CDR1 KGHDR and CDR2 SFDVKD. This CDR3 has 14 residues. V shed 4 bases and J shed 4 bases, with 10 bases lying between them. CDR3 in amino acids: CATSDGTLGNTIYF. The CDR3 DNA sequence: TGTGCCACCAGTGACGGGACACTCGGAAACACCATATATTTT.

The V and J genes are TRBV6-6 and TRBJ2-1; 11 bases are a match to TRBD2. J gave up 5 bases and V 3 bases, and 3 bases lay outside the gene matches. Per the germline V gene, CDR1 is MNHNY and CDR2 is SVGAGI (reference sequence). The CDR3 runs 15 residues. CDR3 nucleotide sequence: TGTGCCAGCAGTTATCCGACTAGCGGGGACAATGAGCAGTTCTTC. Protein: CASSYPTSGDNEQFF.

The J gene is TRBJ2-7, the V gene TRBV6-5; 15 positions match TRBD2. Germline V gene sequence: CDR1 MNHEY, CDR2 SVGAGI. The V and J ends lost 5 bases and 3 bases, in that order; junction bases with no gene match: 2. The CDR3 contains 15 residues. CDR3 in amino acids: CASSQGLAGGYEQYV. CDR3 nucleotides: TGTGCCAGCAGTCAGGGACTAGCGGGGGGCTACGAGCAGTACGTC.

This clone was found a few times. This chain joins TRBV6-5 and TRBJ1-3, with D possibly TRBD1 on 6 matching bases. Germline CDR1 reads MNHEY; CDR2 reads SVGAGI. The CDR3 length is 13 residues. With 9 bases removed from V and 9 bases from J, the gap between germline ends came to 18 bases. As DNA, the CDR3 is TGTGCCAGTCGACAGGTTATTAGTGGCACCATATATTTT. Protein sequence: CASRQVISGTIYF.

This chain uses TRBV20-1 with TRBJ2-3; 7 bases map to TRBD2. Per the germline V gene, CDR1 is DFQATT and CDR2 is SNEGSKA (reference sequence). The junction had 12 bases not matched to a gene; V was cut back by 3 bases and J by 3 bases. CDR3 length: 16 residues. The CDR3 sequence is CSASVVAGPGTDTQYF. The DNA of the CDR3 is TGCAGTGCTAGTGTGGTAGCGGGTCCCGGGACAGATACGCAGTATTTT.

V is TRBV3-1 (or the pseudogene TRBV3-2) and J is TRBJ1-2; D is uncertain. CDR3 size: 14 residues. V was cut by 6 bases and J by 0 bases, with 11 bases left in between. Germline CDR1 LGHDT, CDR2 YNNKEL (reference sequence). CDR3 nucleotides: TGTGCCAGCAGTACAGATCCAACTAACTATGGCTACACCTTC. It yields the protein CASSTDPTNYGYTF.

The chain has TRBV10-3 and TRBJ2-7, with 8 bases lining up with TRBD1. Losses at the gene ends were 4 bases for V and 3 bases for J; bases not matched to a gene: 5. CDR3 size: 14 residues. Germline V gene lookup returns CDR1 ENHRY and CDR2 SYGVKD. In DNA form, the CDR3 reads TGTGCCATCAGTGGGGGACAGGAACTCTACGAGCAGTACTTC. Translated: CAISGGQELYEQYF.

This chain links TRBV7-3 with TRBJ2-3; D might be TRBD1 (5 bases). V was clipped by 4 bases and J by 4 bases, with 12 bases between them. Germline V gives CDR1 SGHTA, CDR2 FQGTGA. The CDR3 has 14 residues. The CDR3 loop reads CASSSGWAPDTQYF. DNA of the CDR3: TGTGCCAGCAGCTCAGGGTGGGCCCCAGATACGCAGTATTTT.

The chain combines TRBV19 with TRBJ2-7, with a tentative D call TRBD2 (6 bases). The length of the CDR3 is 15 residues. Trimming removed 3 bases from V and 0 bases from J, with 12 bases in between. Per germline, CDR1 LNHDA and CDR2 SQIVND (reference sequence). The CDR3 DNA reads as TGTGCCAGTAGTATTGGGCGGGACCTCTCCTACGAGCAGTACTTC. This codes for CASSIGRDLSYEQYF.

This clone appeared a few times. This chain links TRBV30 with TRBJ1-2; D may be TRBD1 (6 bases). This CDR3 comprises 13 residues. Germline CDR1 GTSNPN, CDR2 SVGIG (reference sequence). Between the trimmed V and J ends, which lost 3 bases and 4 bases, there was a span of 12 bases. CDR3 residues: CAWSLRGAYGYTF. CDR3 nucleotide sequence: TGTGCCTGGAGCCTGCGGGGGGCCTATGGCTACACCTTC.

The chain employs TRBV6-5 and TRBJ2-7, with D possibly TRBD1 on 5 matching bases. Trimming stripped 10 bases from V and 4 bases from J, with 14 bases between. Germline V gene lookup returns CDR1 MNHEY and CDR2 SVGAGI. This CDR3 comprises 12 residues. The CDR3 reads CATSPGLYEQYF. CDR3 nucleotides: TGTGCCACCTCTCCAGGGTTGTACGAGCAGTACTTC.

V gene TRBV10-1 combines with J gene TRBJ2-1, with TRBD2 identical over 8 bases. The CDR3 spans 15 residues. With V trimmed by 10 bases and J by 7 bases, 15 bases remained unmatched. CDR1 is WNHNN, CDR2 SYGVQD, per germline (reference sequence). The CDR3 sequence: CATAAGGPSSNEQFF. The CDR3, as DNA: TGCGCCACCGCGGCGGGAGGCCCTAGCTCAAATGAGCAGTTCTTC.

The rearrangement uses TRBV3-1 (or the pseudogene TRBV3-2) and TRBJ2-3, with D perhaps TRBD2 (7 bases). The CDR3 sequence is 13 residues long. Germline values: CDR1 LGHDT, CDR2 YNNKEL (reference sequence). V was pared by 5 bases and J by 5 bases, with 11 bases between. DNA for the CDR3: TGTGCCAGCAGCGGGGGGGCGCAAGATACGCAGTATTTT. Translation gives CASSGGAQDTQYF.

This chain connects TRBV30 to TRBJ1-2; D unresolved. CDR1 and CDR2 from the germline V gene are GTSNPN and SVGIG (reference sequence). The CDR3 has 12 residues. V was pared by 2 bases and J by 9 bases, with 13 bases between. CDR3 sequence: CAWSRYDGSYTF. The DNA of the CDR3 is TGTGCCTGGAGTCGTTACGACGGGAGCTACACCTTC.